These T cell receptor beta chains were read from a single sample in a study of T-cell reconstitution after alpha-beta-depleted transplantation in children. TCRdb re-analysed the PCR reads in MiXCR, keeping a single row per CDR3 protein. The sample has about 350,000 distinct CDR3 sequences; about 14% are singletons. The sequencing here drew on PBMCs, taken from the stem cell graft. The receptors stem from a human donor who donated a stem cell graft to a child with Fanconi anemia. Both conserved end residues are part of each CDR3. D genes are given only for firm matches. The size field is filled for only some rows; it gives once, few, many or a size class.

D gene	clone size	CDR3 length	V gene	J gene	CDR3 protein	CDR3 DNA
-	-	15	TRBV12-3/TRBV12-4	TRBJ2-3	CASTNAGHSTDTQYF	TGTGCCAGCACTAACGCCGGACATAGCACAGATACGCAGTATTTT
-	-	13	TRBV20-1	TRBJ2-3	CSASFPGADTQYF	TGCAGTGCTTCGTTCCCCGGGGCGGATACGCAGTATTTT
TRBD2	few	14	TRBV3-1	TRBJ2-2	CASSRSGGAGELFF	TGTGCCAGCAGCCGATCCGGGGGGGCCGGGGAGCTGTTTTTT
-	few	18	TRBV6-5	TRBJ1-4	CASSYSIQGLATNEKLFF	TGTGCCAGCAGTTACTCGATACAGGGCCTCGCAACTAATGAAAAACTGTTTTTT
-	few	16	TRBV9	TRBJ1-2	CASSVENRAEVYGYTF	TGTGCCAGCAGCGTTGAGAACAGGGCTGAGGTCTATGGCTACACCTTC
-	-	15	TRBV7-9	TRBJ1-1	CASSLGTVLNTEAFF	TGTGCCAGCAGCTTAGGGACAGTCTTGAACACTGAAGCTTTCTTT
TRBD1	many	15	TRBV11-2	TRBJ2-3	CASSFTGGAVDTQYF	TGTGCCAGCAGCTTCACAGGGGGCGCGGTAGATACGCAGTATTTT
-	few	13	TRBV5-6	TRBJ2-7	CASSLKLAYEQYF	TGTGCCAGCAGCTTGAAGTTGGCCTACGAGCAGTACTTC
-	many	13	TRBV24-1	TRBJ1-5	CATSSRNNQPQHF	TGTGCCACCTCTTCTCGGAACAATCAGCCCCAGCATTTT
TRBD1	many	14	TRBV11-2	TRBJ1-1	CASSSRDRGAEAFF	TGTGCCAGCAGCTCGAGGGACAGGGGAGCAGAAGCTTTCTTT
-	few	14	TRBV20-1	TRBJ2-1	CSASWEASPNEQFF	TGCAGTGCTAGTTGGGAGGCCTCCCCAAATGAGCAGTTCTTC
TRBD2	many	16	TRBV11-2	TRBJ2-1	CASSLVGGAGANEQFF	TGTGCCAGCAGCTTAGTTGGAGGAGCGGGGGCCAATGAGCAGTTCTTC
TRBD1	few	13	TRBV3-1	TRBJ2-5	CASVLTGVETQYF	TGTGCCAGCGTTCTAACAGGGGTGGAGACCCAGTACTTC
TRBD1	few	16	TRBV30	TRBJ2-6	CAWGGQGLSGANVLTF	TGTGCCTGGGGCGGACAGGGTCTCTCTGGGGCCAACGTCCTGACTTTC
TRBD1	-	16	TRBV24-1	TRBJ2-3	CATSAPGTGNPDTQYF	TGTGCCACCAGTGCCCCCGGGACAGGGAATCCAGATACGCAGTATTTT
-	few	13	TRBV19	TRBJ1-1	CASSIERGTEAFF	TGTGCCAGTAGTATAGAAAGGGGTACTGAAGCTTTCTTT
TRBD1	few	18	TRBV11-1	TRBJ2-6	CASRDPPDRVNGANVLTF	TGTGCCAGCAGGGACCCCCCCGACAGGGTTAATGGGGCCAACGTCCTGACTTTC
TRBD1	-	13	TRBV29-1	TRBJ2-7	CSGSGQSSYEQYF	TGCAGCGGCTCGGGACAGTCCTCCTACGAGCAGTACTTC
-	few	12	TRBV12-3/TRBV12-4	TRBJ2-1	CASRLAGNEQFF	TGTGCCAGCAGGTTGGCAGGGAATGAGCAGTTCTTC
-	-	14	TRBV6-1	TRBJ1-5	CASSEGSPFQPQHF	TGTGCCAGCAGTGAGGGGAGTCCTTTTCAGCCCCAGCATTTT
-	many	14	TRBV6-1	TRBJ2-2	CASSRNREDGELFF	TGTGCCAGCAGTCGCAACAGGGAGGACGGGGAGCTGTTTTTT
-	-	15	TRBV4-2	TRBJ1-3	CASSQDRAGRNTIYF	TGTGCCAGCAGCCAAGATCGGGCAGGAAGAAACACCATATATTTT
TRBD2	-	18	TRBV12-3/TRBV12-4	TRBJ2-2	CTSSPGTSGGAYTGELFF	TGTACCAGCAGTCCCGGGACTAGCGGGGGGGCCTACACCGGGGAGCTGTTTTTT
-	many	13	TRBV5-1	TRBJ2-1	CASSSGQNNEQFF	TGCGCCAGCAGCTCCGGACAGAACAATGAGCAGTTCTTC
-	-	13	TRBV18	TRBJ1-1	CASSPGQTLEAFF	TGTGCCAGCTCACCAGGACAGACTTTGGAAGCTTTCTTT
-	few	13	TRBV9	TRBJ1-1	CASSVRGGTEAFF	TGTGCCAGCAGCGTAAGAGGGGGAACTGAAGCTTTCTTT
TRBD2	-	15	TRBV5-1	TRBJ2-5	CASSPTPGGEETQYF	TGCGCCAGCAGCCCCACACCGGGAGGTGAAGAGACCCAGTACTTC
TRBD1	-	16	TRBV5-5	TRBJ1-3	CASSLEGTGSGNTIYF	TGTGCCAGCAGCTTGGAGGGGACAGGGTCCGGAAACACCATATATTTT
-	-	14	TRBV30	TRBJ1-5	CAWTLTNSNQPQHF	TGTGCCTGGACCTTGACGAATAGCAATCAGCCCCAGCATTTT
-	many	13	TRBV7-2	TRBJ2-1	CASSLGTSRGQFF	TGTGCCAGCAGCTTAGGCACCTCCCGGGGGCAGTTCTTC